These 19 T cell receptor beta chains share one sample of origin, sequenced in a study of T-cell reconstitution after alpha-beta-depleted transplantation in children. As it was prepared, the TCRbeta library received unique molecular identifiers. TCRdb passed the PCR reads through MiXCR, listing each CDR3 protein once. The sample yields about 190,000 distinct CDR3 sequences, 6.5% to 7.5% seen once. The sequences come from PBMCs from the stem cell graft donor, collected from the stem cell graft. Source of these receptors: a human donor who donated a stem cell graft to a child with Wiskott-Aldrich syndrome.

This clonotype has at least ten counts. The chain carries TRBV9 and TRBJ2-1; D remains unclear. Germline V CDR1 and CDR2: SGDLS, YYNGEE. Trimming took off 0 bases at V and 4 bases at J, with 14 bases between the two ends. This CDR3 has 16 residues. CDR3 in DNA: TGTGCCAGCAGCGTAGTAGGGTCCGCTCAGTACAATGAGCAGTTCTTC. Translation: CASSVVGSAQYNEQFF.

Regarding this clonotype: A much more abundant neighbour one base away suggests this may be a read error. DNA of the CDR3: TGTGCCAGCAGCAGCCCCGGGAGCTCCTACAATGAGCAGTTCTTC. Translation gives CASSSPGSSYNEQFF. The chain is built from TRBV5-4 and TRBJ2-1, with D maybe TRBD2 (6 bases). CDR1 is SGHNT, CDR2 YYREEE, per germline (reference sequence). V was pared by 4 bases and J by 0 bases, with 11 bases between. The CDR3 loop spans 15 amino acids.

The chain recombines TRBV7-9 with TRBJ2-7; D unresolved. CDR1 and CDR2 from the germline V gene are SEHNR and FQNEAQ (reference sequence). The CDR3 consists of 15 residues. V shed 5 bases and J shed 6 bases, with 20 bases lying between them. The CDR3 nucleotides read TGTGCCAGCAGCGCCGGATTTGGGATGGCTCGCGAGCAGTACTTC. This sequence encodes CASSAGFGMAREQYF.

This clonotype showed up many times. This CDR3 reads CASSLVSVHEQFF. CDR3 nucleotides: TGTGCCAGCAGTTTAGTATCTGTCCATGAGCAGTTCTTC. V and J are TRBV12-3 or TRBV12-4 and TRBJ2-1; no definite D call. This CDR3 contains 13 residues. Trimming cost V 1 base and J 8 bases, with 9 bases left between them.

Regarding this clonotype: The conserved closing phenylalanine or tryptophan is absent in this CDR3, likely reflecting a read error. The rearrangement uses TRBV20-1 and TRBJ1-5, with unresolved D. This CDR3 has 10 amino acids. Looked up from germline, CDR1 is DFQATT and CDR2 is SNEGSKA (reference sequence). Trimming left V 7 bases short and J 2 bases short, with 3 bases between. The CDR3, as DNA: TGCAGTGTTGGCAATCAGCCCCAGCATCTT. Translated: CSVGNQPQHL.

Ten or more counts support this clonotype. This chain joins TRBV10-3 and TRBJ2-5, with 7 bases identical to TRBD1. The germline V gene has CDR1 ENHRY and CDR2 SYGVKD. The junction had 6 bases not matched to a gene; V was cut back by 5 bases and J by 0 bases. CDR3 length: 15 amino acids. The CDR3 spells CAISHRDSNQETQYF. The CDR3 DNA sequence: TGTGCCATCAGTCACCGGGACAGTAACCAAGAGACCCAGTACTTC.

This clonotype appeared a few times. This chain uses TRBV5-1 with TRBJ1-4, with D unresolved. V was clipped by 1 base and J by 7 bases, with 11 bases between them. From germline, CDR1 is SGHRS and CDR2 YFSETQ. CDR3 length: 14 residues. The CDR3 nucleotides are TGCGCCAGCAGCTTGAAAAGGGAGGGTGAAAAACTGTTTTTT. It codes for CASSLKREGEKLFF. The full variable domain, in which reference TRBV5-1 and TRBJ1-4 provide the parts outside the CDR3, is KAGVTQTPRYLIKTRGQQVTLSCSPISGHRSVSWYQQTPGQGLQFLFEYFSETQRNKGNFPGRFSGRQFSNSRSEMNVSTLELGDSALYLCASSLKREGEKLFFGSGTQLSVL.

This clonotype has a count of ten or more. The J gene is TRBJ1-2, the V gene TRBV12-3 or TRBV12-4; D ambiguous. V shed 7 bases and J shed 7 bases, with 19 bases lying between them. This CDR3 contains 14 residues. CDR3 region: CASTPSTDGGGYTF. The CDR3 DNA is TGTGCCAGCACCCCCTCGACTGACGGCGGTGGCTACACCTTC.

Details on this clonotype: A read error may explain this, as a much larger clone is one base away. The chain links TRBV5-1 to TRBJ2-3, with D perhaps matching TRBD1 (6 bases). CDR1 and CDR2 from the germline V gene are SGHRS and YFSETQ. This CDR3 spans 14 amino acids. The ends were cut back, 0 bases at V and 4 bases at J, with 9 bases in the middle. CDR3 DNA: TGCGCCAGCAGCTTGGAGTCAGGGGCAGATACGCAGTATTTT. Encoded protein: CASSLESGADTQYF.

In this sample, this clonotype turned up many times. The chain employs TRBV28 and TRBJ2-7, with 9 bases that match TRBD2. Germline V gives CDR1 MDHEN, CDR2 SYDVKM. The V segment lost 2 bases and the J segment 3 bases; nucleotides outside the gene matches: 5. This CDR3 region has 15 residues. The CDR3 reads CASSLPAGGFYEQYF. Here the CDR3 DNA reads TGTGCCAGCAGTTTACCAGCGGGGGGTTTCTACGAGCAGTACTTC.

This clonotype was counted at least ten times. The chain couples TRBV19 to TRBJ2-1; D possibly corresponds to TRBD1 (6 bases). The CDR3 contains 15 residues. Germline V CDR1 and CDR2: LNHDA, SQIVND (reference sequence). Trimming cost V 8 bases and J 0 bases, with 14 bases left between them. The CDR3 region is CASRLTGSSYNEQFF. The CDR3 DNA is TGTGCCAGTCGACTAACAGGGAGCTCCTACAATGAGCAGTTCTTC.

This clonotype showed up many times. The junction and the germline gene differ at one end; a read error may be behind it. The chain recombines TRBV10-3 with TRBJ1-4; D remains ambiguous. The germline gives CDR1 ENHRY, CDR2 SYGVKD. This CDR3 region has 12 residues. The CDR3 DNA is TGTAACCGTGGCACTCCGAACCTACTAGAAATATTT. Translated, it gives CNRGTPNLLEIF.

This clonotype was detected ten times or more. The chain joins TRBV12-3 or TRBV12-4 to TRBJ2-3; no clear D gene. This CDR3 comprises 14 residues. The V end lost 3 bases, the J end lost 0 bases, and 7 bases lay between the germline ends. This chain's CDR3 is CASSFLGSTDTQYF. CDR3 in DNA: TGTGCCAGCAGTTTTTTAGGTAGCACAGATACGCAGTATTTT.

In this sample, this clonotype turned up many times. The V and J genes are TRBV14 and TRBJ1-1; no reliable D call. Trimming removed 3 bases from V and 3 bases from J, with 11 bases in between. The CDR3 sequence is 14 residues long. CDR1 and CDR2 from the germline V gene are SGHDN and FVKESK. CDR3 in DNA: TGTGCCAGCAGCCAGACCGCGGGATACACTGAAGCTTTCTTT. It encodes CASSQTAGYTEAFF.

This clonotype was counted only a few times. The CDR3 spells CSASKGGAYTGELFF. The CDR3 DNA reads as TGCAGTGCTAGCAAAGGGGGCGCGTACACCGGGGAGCTGTTTTTT. The chain recombines TRBV20-1 with TRBJ2-2, with 7 bases matching TRBD1. This CDR3 comprises 15 residues. The V and J ends lost 3 bases and 3 bases, in that order; junction bases with no gene match: 7. Germline-derived CDR1 and CDR2 are DFQATT and SNEGSKA (reference sequence).

This clonotype has a handful of counts. This sequence joins TRBV19 and TRBJ1-6; TRBD1 might be the D (5 bases). The CDR3 totals 18 residues. The germline V gene has CDR1 LNHDA and CDR2 SQIVND (reference sequence). V was cut by 6 bases and J by 12 bases, with 30 bases left in between. The CDR3 sequence is CASSPRGLGQGTGRPLHF. The CDR3 DNA reads TGTGCCAGTAGCCCCAGAGGGCTTGGGCAGGGTACTGGTCGACCCCTCCACTTT.

This clonotype was recorded at least ten times. The chain combines TRBV29-1 with TRBJ2-3; TRBD1 matches 7 bases. J was trimmed by 5 bases and V by 1 base; bases with no gene match: 3. The CDR3 loop spans 13 amino acids. The germline V gene encodes CDR1 SQVTM and CDR2 ANQGSEA. The CDR3 DNA sequence: TGCAGCGTTGAAGCCTCAGGGGGAGATACGCAGTATTTT. Translation gives CSVEASGGDTQYF.

The table lists this clonotype with many counts. The chain has TRBV11-2 and TRBJ2-5; the match to TRBD1 covers 8 bases. The CDR3 has 14 amino acids. V trimming: 4 bases; J trimming: 5 bases; junction bases outside the gene matches: 6. CDR1 is SGHAT, CDR2 FQNNGV, per germline. The CDR3 sequence is CASSWTGFKETQYF. Here the CDR3 DNA reads TGTGCCAGCAGCTGGACAGGGTTCAAGGAGACCCAGTACTTC.

This clonotype was seen ten or more times. This chain connects TRBV6-5 to TRBJ1-3; D gene unclear. The CDR3 is 14 amino acids. V lost 0 bases and J lost 0, with 3 bases in between. Per germline, CDR1 MNHEY and CDR2 SVGAGI. CDR3 residues: CASSYSPSGNTIYF. The CDR3 DNA reads as TGTGCCAGCAGTTACTCGCCCTCTGGAAACACCATATATTTT.